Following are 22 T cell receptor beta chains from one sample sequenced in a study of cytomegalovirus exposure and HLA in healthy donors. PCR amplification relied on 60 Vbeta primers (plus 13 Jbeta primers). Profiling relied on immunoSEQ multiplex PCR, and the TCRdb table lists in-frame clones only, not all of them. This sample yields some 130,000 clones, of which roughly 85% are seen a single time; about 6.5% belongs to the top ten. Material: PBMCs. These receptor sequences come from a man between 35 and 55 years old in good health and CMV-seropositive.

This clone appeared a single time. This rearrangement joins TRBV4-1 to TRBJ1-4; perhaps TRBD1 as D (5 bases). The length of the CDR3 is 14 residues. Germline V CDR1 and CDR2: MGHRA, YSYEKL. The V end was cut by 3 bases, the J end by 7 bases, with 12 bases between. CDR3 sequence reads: CASSQFLGGEKLFF. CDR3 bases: TGCGCCAGCAGCCAGTTCCTCGGGGGTGAAAAACTGTTTTTT.

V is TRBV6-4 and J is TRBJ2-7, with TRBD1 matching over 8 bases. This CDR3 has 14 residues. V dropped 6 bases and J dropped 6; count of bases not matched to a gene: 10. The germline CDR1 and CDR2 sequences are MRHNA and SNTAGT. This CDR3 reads CASSASGQVPEQYF. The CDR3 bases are TGTGCCAGCAGCGCCTCGGGACAGGTTCCCGAGCAGTACTTC.

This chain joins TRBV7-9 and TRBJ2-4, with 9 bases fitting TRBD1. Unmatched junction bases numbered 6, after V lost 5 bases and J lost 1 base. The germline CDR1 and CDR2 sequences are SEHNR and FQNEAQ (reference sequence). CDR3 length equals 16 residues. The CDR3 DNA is TGTGCCAGCAGCCCGGGACAGGGTGAGGCCAAAAACATTCAGTACTTC. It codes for CASSPGQGEAKNIQYF.

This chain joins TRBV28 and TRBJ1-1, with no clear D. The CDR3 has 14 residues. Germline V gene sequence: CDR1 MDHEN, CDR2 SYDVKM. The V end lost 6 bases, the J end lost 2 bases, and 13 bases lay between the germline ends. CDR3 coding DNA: TGTGCCAGCAGCACGCCGGGGTCAAACACTGAAGCTTTCTTT. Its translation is CASSTPGSNTEAFF.

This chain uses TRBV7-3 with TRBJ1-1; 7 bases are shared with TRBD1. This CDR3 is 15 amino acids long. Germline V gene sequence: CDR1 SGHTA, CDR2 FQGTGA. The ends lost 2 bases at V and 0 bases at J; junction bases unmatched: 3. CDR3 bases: TGTGCCAGCAGCTTATCAGGGGGAGTGAACACTGAAGCTTTCTTT. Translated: CASSLSGGVNTEAFF.

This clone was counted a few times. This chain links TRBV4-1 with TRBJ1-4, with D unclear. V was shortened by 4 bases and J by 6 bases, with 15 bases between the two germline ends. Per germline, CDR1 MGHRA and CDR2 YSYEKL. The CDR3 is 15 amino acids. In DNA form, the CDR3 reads TGCGCCAGCAGCCCCCAGGCCACGAGGGATGAAAAACTGTTTTTT. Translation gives CASSPQATRDEKLFF.

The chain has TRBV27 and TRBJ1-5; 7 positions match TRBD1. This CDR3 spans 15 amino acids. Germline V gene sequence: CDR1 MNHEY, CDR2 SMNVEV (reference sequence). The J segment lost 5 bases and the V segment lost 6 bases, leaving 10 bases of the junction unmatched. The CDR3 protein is CASSSDRFTDQPQHF. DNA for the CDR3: TGTGCCAGCAGCTCGGACAGGTTCACTGATCAGCCCCAGCATTTT.

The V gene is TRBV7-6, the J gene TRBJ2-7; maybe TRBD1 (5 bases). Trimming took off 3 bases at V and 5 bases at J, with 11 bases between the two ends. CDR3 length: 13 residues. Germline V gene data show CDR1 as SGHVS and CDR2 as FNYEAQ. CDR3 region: CASSLYRSNEQYF. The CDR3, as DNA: TGTGCCAGCAGCTTGTACAGGTCCAACGAGCAGTACTTC.

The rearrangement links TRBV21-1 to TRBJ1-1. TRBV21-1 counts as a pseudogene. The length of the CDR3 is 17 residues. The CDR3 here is CASYCYESVNMNTEAFF. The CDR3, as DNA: TGTGCCAGCTATTGTTATGAAAGCGTTAACATGAACACTGAAGCTTTCTTT.

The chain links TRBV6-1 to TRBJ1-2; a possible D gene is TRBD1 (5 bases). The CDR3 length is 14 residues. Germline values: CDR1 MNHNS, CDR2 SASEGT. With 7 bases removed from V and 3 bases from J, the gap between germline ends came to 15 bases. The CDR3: CASISMGGYYGYTF. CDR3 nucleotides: TGTGCCAGCATTTCCATGGGGGGTTACTATGGCTACACCTTC.

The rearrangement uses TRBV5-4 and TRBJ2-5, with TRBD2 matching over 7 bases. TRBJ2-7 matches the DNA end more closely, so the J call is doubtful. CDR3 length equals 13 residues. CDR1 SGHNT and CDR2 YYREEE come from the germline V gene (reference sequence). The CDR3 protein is CASSELASYEQYF. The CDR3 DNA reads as TGTGCCAGCAGCGAACTAGCGAGCTACGAGCAGTACTTC.

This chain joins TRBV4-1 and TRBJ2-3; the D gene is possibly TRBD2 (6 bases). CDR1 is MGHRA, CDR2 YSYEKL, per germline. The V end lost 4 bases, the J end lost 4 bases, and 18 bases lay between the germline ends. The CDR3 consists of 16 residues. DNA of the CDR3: TGCGCCAGCAGCCCGAGCGGAAGGAGGGCAGCAGATACGCAGTATTTT. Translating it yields CASSPSGRRAADTQYF.

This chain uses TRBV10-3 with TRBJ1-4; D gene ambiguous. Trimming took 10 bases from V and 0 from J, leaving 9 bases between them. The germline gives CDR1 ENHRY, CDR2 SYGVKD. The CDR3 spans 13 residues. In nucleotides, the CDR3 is TGTGCCAGCGGGCGTTCAACTAATGAAAAACTGTTTTTT. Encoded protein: CASGRSTNEKLFF.

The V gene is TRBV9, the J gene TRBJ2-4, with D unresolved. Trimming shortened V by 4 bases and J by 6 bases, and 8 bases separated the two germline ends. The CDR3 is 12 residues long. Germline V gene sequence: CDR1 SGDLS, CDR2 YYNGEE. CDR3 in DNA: TGTGCCAGCAGCCCTGGGCTAAACATTCAGTACTTC. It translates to CASSPGLNIQYF.

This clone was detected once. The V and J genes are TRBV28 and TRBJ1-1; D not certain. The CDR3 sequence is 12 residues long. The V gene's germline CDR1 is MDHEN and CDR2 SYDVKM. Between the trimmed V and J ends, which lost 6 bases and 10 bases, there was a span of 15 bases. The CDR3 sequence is CASSSPPEIAFF. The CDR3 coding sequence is TGTGCCAGCAGCTCCCCACCGGAGATAGCTTTCTTT.

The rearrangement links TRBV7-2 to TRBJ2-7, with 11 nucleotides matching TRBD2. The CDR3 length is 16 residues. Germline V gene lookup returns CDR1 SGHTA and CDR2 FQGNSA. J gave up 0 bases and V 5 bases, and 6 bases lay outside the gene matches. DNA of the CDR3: TGTGCCAGCAGCCCACTGGGACTAGCGGCCTCCTACGAGCAGTACTTC. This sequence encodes CASSPLGLAASYEQYF.

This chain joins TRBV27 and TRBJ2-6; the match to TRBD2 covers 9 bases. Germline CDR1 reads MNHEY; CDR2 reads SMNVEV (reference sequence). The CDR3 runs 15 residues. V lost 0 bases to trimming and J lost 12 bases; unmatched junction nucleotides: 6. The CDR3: CASSLSSGRRVVLTF. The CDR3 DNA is TGTGCCAGCAGTTTATCGAGCGGGAGGAGGGTCGTCCTGACTTTC. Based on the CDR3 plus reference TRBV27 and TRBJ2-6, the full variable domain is EAQVTQNPRYLITVTGKKLTVTCSQNMNHEYMSWYRQDPGLGLRQIYYSMNVEVTDKGDVPEGYKVSRKEKRNFPLILESPSPNQTSLYFCASSLSSGRRVVLTFGAGSRLTVL.

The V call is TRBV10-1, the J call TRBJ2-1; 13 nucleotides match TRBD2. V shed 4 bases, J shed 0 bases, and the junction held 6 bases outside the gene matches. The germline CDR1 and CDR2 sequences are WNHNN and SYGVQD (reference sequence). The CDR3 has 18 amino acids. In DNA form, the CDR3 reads TGCGCCAGCAGTGGGTTTAGGACTAGCGGGAGCTCCTACAATGAGCAGTTCTTC. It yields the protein CASSGFRTSGSSYNEQFF.

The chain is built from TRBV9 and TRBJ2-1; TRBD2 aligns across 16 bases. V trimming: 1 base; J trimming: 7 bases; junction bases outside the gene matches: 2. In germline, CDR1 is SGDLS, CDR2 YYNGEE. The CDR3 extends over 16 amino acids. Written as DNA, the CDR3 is TGTGCCAGCAGCGTATCGGGACTAGCGGGGGGGAATGAGCAGTTCTTC. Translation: CASSVSGLAGGNEQFF. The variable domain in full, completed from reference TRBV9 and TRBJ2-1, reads DSGVTQTPKHLITATGQRVTLRCSPRSGDLSVYWYQQSLDQGLQFLIQYYNGEERAKGNILERFSAQQFPDLHSELNLSSLELGDSALYFCASSVSGLAGGNEQFFGPGTRLTVL.

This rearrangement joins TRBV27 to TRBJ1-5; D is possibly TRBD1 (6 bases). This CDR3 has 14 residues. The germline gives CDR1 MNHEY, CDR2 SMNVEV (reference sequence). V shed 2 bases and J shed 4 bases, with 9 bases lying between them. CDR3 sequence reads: CASSLRQANQPQHF. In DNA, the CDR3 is TGTGCCAGCAGTTTACGACAGGCTAATCAGCCCCAGCATTTT.

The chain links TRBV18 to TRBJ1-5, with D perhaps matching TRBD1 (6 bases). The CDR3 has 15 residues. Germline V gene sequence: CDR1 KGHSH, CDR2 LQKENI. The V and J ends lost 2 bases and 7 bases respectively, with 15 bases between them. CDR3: CASSPGRGVEQPQHF. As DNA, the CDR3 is TGTGCCAGCTCACCAGGCAGGGGAGTTGAACAGCCCCAGCATTTT.

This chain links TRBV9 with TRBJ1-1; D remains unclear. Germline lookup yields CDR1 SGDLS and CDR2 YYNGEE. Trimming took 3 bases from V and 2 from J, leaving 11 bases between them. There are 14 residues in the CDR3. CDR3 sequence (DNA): TGTGCCAGCAGCGGGCACGCGGTAAACACTGAAGCTTTCTTT. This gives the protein CASSGHAVNTEAFF.